This T cell receptor beta chain was captured by sequencing in a study of shared clonotypes between healthy human individuals. Points from the study as a whole: Sample collection involved blood only; tissue repertoires are likely different.

As handled by the study authors: ImmunoSEQ sequences covered only the junction and lacked quality scores; filtering therefore differed. Generated by immunoSEQ multiplex PCR, the TCRdb table keeps only in-frame clones and is missing some. V and J calls and clone size follow that table, whereas D and trimming were derived from the DNA. The table shows 600,000 to 750,000 clones, with roughly 72% occurring only once. Concerning this clone itself: Antigen: not known.

With V trimmed by 8 bases and J by 0 bases, 1 base remained unmatched. Germline V gene lookup returns CDR1 GTSNPN and CDR2 SVGIG (reference sequence). The CDR3 totals 12 residues. Subsets obtained from CD4+ cells comprised CD45RA+ naive and CD45RA-negative memory cells. V gene TRBV30 combines with J gene TRBJ1-1; 9 bases map to TRBD1. Sequenced input: memory CD4+ T cells sorted from blood. Subset described: CD45RA-negative fraction. The TCR was taken from a woman in her 30s in good health. The DNA of the CDR3 is TGTGCCGGACAGGGGATGAACACTGAAGCTTTCTTT. Translating it yields CAGQGMNTEAFF.